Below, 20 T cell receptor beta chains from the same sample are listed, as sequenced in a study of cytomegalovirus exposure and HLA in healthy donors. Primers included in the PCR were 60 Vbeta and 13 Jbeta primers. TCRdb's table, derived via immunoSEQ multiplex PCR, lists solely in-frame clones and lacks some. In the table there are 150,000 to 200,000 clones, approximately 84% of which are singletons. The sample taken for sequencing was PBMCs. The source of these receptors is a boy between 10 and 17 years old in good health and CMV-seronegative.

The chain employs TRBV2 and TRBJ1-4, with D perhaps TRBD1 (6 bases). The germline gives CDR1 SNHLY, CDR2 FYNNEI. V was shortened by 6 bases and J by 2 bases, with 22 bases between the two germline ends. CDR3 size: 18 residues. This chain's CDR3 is CASREPTGISRTNEKLFF. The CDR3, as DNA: TGTGCCAGCAGGGAACCCACAGGGATATCTAGGACTAATGAAAAACTGTTTTTT.

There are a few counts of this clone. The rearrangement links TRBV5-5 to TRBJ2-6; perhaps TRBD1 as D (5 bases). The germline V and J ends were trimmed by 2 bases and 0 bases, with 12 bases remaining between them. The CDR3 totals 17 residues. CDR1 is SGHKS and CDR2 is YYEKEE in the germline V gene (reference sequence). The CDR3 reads CASSLQASISGANVLTF. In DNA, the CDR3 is TGTGCCAGCAGCTTACAGGCCTCCATCTCTGGGGCCAACGTCCTGACTTTC.

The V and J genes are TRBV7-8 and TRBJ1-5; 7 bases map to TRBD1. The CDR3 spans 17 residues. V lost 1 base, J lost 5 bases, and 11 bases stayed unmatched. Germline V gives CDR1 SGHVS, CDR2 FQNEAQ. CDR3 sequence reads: CASSLEGRQGGDQPQHF. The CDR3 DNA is TGTGCCAGCAGCTTAGAGGGGCGACAGGGAGGCGATCAGCCCCAGCATTTT.

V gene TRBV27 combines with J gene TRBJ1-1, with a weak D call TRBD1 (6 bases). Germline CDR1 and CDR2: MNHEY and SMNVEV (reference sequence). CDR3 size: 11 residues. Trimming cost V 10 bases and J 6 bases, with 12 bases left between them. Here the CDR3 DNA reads TGTGCCACTATAGGGGGGGCTGAAGCTTTCTTT. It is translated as CATIGGAEAFF.

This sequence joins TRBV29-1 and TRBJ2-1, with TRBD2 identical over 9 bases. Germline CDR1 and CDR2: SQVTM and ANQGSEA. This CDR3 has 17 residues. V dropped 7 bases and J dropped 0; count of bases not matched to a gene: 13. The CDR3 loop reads CSAISREGRSSYNEQFF. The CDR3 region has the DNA TGCAGCGCGATTTCGCGGGAGGGTCGGAGCTCCTACAATGAGCAGTTCTTC.

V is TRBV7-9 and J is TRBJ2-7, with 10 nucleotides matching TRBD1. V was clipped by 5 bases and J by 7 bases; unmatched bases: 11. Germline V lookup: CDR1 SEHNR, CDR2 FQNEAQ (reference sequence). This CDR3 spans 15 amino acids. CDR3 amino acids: CASSRNLGTGEEQYF. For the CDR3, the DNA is TGTGCCAGCAGCCGTAATCTCGGGACAGGGGAAGAGCAGTACTTC. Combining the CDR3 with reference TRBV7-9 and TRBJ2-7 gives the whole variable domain DTGVSQNPRHKITKRGQNVTFRCDPISEHNRLYWYRQTLGQGPEFLTYFQNEAQLEKSRLLSDRFSAERPKGSFSTLEIQRTEQGDSAMYLCASSRNLGTGEEQYFGPGTRLTVT.

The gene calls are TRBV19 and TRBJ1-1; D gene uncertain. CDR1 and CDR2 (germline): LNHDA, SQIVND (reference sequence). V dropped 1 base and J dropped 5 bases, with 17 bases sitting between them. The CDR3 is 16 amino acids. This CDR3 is CASSIGGFGFYTEAFF. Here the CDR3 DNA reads TGTGCCAGTAGTATAGGTGGTTTTGGTTTCTATACTGAAGCTTTCTTT.

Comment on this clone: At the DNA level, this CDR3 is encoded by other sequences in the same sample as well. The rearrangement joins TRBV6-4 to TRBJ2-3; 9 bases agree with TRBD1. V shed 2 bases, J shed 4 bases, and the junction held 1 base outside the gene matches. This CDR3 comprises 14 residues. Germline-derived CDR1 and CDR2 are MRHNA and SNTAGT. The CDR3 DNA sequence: TGTGCCAGCAGTGACACAGGGGGCGCAGATACGCAGTATTTT. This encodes CASSDTGGADTQYF.

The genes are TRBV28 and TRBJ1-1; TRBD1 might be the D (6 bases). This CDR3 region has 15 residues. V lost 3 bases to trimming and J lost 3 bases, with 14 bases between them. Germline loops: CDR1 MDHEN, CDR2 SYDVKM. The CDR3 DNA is TGTGCCAGCAGTTTCACCGGGACATTGGACACTGAAGCTTTCTTT. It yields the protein CASSFTGTLDTEAFF.

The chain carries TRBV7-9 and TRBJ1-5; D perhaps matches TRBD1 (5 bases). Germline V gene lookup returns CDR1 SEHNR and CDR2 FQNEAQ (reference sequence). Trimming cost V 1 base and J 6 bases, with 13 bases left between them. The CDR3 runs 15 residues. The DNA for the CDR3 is TGTGCCAGCAGCTTAGAGGGCCAGGGCGGTCAGCCCCAGCATTTT. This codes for CASSLEGQGGQPQHF.

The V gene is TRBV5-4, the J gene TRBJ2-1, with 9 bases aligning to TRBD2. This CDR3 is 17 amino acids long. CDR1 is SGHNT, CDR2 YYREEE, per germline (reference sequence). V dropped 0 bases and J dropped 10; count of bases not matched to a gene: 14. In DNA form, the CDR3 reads TGTGCCAGCAGCTTGGCCGGGACTAGCCCACTCTTAGCGGAGCAGTTCTTC. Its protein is CASSLAGTSPLLAEQFF.

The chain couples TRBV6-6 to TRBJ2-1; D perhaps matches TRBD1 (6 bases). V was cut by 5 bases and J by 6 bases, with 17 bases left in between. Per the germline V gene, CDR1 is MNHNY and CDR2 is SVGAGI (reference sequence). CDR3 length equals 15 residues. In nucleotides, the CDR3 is TGTGCCAGCAGTGGGCAGGGGAGAACTCCCAATGAGCAGTTCTTC. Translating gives CASSGQGRTPNEQFF.

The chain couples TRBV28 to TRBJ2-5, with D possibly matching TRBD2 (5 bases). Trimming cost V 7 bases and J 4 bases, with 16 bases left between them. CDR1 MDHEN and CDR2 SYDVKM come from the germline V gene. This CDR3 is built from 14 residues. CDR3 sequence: CASTLARSGETQYF. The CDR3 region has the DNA TGTGCCAGCACCCTAGCACGTTCCGGAGAGACCCAGTACTTC.

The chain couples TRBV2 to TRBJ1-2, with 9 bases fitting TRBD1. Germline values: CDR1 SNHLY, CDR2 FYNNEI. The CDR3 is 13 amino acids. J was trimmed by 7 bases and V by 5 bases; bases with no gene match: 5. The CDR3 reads CASSWDRVSGYTF. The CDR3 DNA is TGTGCCAGCAGTTGGGACAGGGTATCTGGCTACACCTTC.

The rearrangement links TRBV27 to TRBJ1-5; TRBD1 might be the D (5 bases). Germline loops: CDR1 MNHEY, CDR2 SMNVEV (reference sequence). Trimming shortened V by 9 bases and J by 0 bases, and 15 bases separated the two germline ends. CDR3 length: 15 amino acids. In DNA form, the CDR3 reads TGTGCCAGTAAGACTCCGACAGATAGCAATCAGCCCCAGCATTTT. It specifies CASKTPTDSNQPQHF.

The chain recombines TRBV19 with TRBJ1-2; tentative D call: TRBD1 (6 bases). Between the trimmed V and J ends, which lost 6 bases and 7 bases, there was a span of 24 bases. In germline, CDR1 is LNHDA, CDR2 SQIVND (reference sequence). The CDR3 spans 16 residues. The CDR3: CASSALTGYAPLGYTF. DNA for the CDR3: TGTGCCAGTAGCGCCCTCACAGGGTATGCCCCACTTGGCTACACCTTC.

The CDR3 spells CASRKRPGDYGYTF. CDR3 DNA sequence: TGTGCCAGCAGAAAAAGACCAGGGGACTATGGCTACACCTTC. The chain is built from TRBV7-8 and TRBJ1-2; maybe TRBD1 (6 bases). V lost 6 bases and J lost 3, with 14 bases in between. Per germline, CDR1 SGHVS and CDR2 FQNEAQ. The CDR3 covers 14 residues.

Here the CDR3 reads CASSGGILNEQFF. In DNA, the CDR3 is TGTGCCAGCAGCGGCGGGATCCTCAATGAGCAGTTCTTC. This sequence joins TRBV9 and TRBJ2-1; weak D call: TRBD2 (6 bases). Germline V lookup: CDR1 SGDLS, CDR2 YYNGEE. V lost 3 bases to trimming and J lost 6 bases, with 10 bases between them. This CDR3 is built from 13 residues.

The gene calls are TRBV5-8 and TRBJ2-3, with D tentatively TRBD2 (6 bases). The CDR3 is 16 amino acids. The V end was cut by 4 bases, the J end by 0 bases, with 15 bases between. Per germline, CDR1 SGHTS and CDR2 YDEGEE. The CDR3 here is CASSVLWRESTDTQYF. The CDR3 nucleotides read TGTGCCAGCAGCGTGCTATGGCGGGAAAGCACAGATACGCAGTATTTT.

The CDR3 coding sequence is TGTGCCAGCAGTGAACTAGTCTACGAGCAGTACTTC. This gives the protein CASSELVYEQYF. This sequence joins TRBV7-2 and TRBJ2-7; TRBD2 might be the D (5 bases). This CDR3 is 12 amino acids long. The V and J ends lost 6 bases and 3 bases respectively, with 9 bases between them. Per germline, CDR1 SGHTA and CDR2 FQGNSA.